This TCR beta chain was recorded in a study of T cell repertoires in aging, cancer and after chemotherapy. Study as a whole: Chronic lymphocytic leukemia patients on fludarabine- or bendamustine-based regimens gave paired samples before and after chemotherapy. The whole study produced a dataset of some 9 million TCR reads.

Study-wide findings and caveats: Across the chemotherapy interval, each cancer cohort showed higher median generation probability, suggesting thymic rebound.

Rearranged V-D-J TRB sequences were amplified with a mixed TRB-A/B primer pool. From the multiplex PCR reads, TCRdb called clonotypes with MiXCR, one entry per CDR3 protein. This table holds approximately 1,800 distinct CDR3 sequences, 22% found once. This clonotype is termed medium-sized. Its cognate antigen is unknown. J was trimmed by 4 bases and V by 4 bases; bases with no gene match: 7. The germline gives CDR1 SQVTM, CDR2 ANQGSEA. CDR3 length equals 14 residues. The template was genomic DNA from peripheral blood, not RNA. The origin of this receptor is a human donor with a blood cancer. This rearrangement joins TRBV29-1 to TRBJ2-1, with 7 bases aligning to TRBD2. Sequenced material: blood. The DNA of the CDR3 is TGCAGCGTTGGGCTAGCGGTTGATTACAATGAGCAGTTCTTC. Translated, it gives CSVGLAVDYNEQFF.